This T cell receptor beta chain was captured by sequencing in a study of human T cells and chemical hapten exposure. Each cDNA molecule in the library carried unique molecular identifiers. TCRdb reprocessed the RACE reads with MiXCR, giving one entry per CDR3 protein. The data hold roughly 190,000 distinct CDR3 sequences, with about 22% observed a single time. Trimming took 5 bases from V and 5 from J, leaving 21 bases between them. The length of the CDR3 is 16 residues. Germline V CDR1 and CDR2: MDHEN, SYDVKM. Documented time point: patch test 1, 2 weeks after DPC sensitization. As for treatment: therapeutic diphenylcyclopropenone sensitization with weekly scalp DPC. Total RNA came from unfractionated whole blood. This clonotype was recorded many times.

The specimen was whole blood, collected in connection with sensitization to the hapten diphenylcyclopropenone (DPC). This sequence was found in a woman in her forties or fifties with alopecia areata. Some clones in this sample may be carry-over from other donors' samples. J is TRBJ1-2 and V is TRBV28, with D maybe TRBD1 (5 bases). CDR3 in amino acids: CASSTPGLGDLYGYTF. DNA for the CDR3: TGTGCCAGCAGTACCCCGGGACTGGGGGATCTATATGGCTACACCTTC.